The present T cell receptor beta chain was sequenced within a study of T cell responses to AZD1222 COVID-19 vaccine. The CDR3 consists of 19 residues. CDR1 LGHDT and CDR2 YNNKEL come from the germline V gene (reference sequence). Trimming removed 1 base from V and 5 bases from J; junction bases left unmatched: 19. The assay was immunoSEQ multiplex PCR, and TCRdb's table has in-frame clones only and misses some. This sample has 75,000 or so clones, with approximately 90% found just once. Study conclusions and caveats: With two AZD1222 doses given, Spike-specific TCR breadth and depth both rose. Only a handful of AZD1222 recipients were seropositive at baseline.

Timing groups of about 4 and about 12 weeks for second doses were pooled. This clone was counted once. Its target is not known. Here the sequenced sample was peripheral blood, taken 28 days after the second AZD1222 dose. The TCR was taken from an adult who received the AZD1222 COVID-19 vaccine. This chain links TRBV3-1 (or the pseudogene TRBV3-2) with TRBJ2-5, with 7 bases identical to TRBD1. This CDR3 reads CASSQVRGLSWALSETQYF. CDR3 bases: TGTGCCAGCAGCCAAGTCAGGGGGTTGAGTTGGGCTCTCTCGGAGACCCAGTACTTC.